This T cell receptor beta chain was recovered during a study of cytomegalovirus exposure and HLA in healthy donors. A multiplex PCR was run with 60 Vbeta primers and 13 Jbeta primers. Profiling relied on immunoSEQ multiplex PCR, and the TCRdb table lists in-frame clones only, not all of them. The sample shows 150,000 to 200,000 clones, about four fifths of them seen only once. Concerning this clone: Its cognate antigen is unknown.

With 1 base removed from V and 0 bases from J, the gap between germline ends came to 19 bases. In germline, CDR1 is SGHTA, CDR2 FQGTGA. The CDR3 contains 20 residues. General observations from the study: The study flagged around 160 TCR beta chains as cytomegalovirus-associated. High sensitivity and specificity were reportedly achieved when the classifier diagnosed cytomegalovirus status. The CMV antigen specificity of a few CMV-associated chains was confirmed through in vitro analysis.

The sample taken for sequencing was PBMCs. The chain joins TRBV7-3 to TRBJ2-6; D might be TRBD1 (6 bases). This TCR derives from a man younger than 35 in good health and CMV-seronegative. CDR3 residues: CASSLSSAGDLASGANVLTF. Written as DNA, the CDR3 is TGTGCCAGCAGCTTAAGTTCCGCAGGGGATCTCGCCTCTGGGGCCAACGTCCTGACTTTC.